This T cell receptor beta chain comes out of a study of blood T cell repertoires in COVID-19. Trimming shortened V by 1 base and J by 6 bases, and 10 bases separated the two germline ends. There are 14 residues in the CDR3. From germline, CDR1 is SGHTA and CDR2 FQGNSA. In the authors' methods: Estimated nucleated cell counts came from reference gene primer amplification. Generated by immunoSEQ multiplex PCR, the TCRdb table keeps only in-frame clones and is missing some. Clone size and V and J calls were adopted from that table, with D and trimming inferred from the DNA. The sample records approximately 270,000 clones, approximately 90% being singletons. The cohort comprised adults aged about 18 to 90 years residing in about two dozen US areas. Up to 2 weeks before entering the study, exposed participants had met a COVID-19 case.

The TCR sequence derives from a man between 35 and 55 years old who had been exposed to COVID-19. This chain links TRBV7-2 with TRBJ2-1, with D perhaps matching TRBD1 (5 bases). The sequenced sample consisted of PBMCs or T cells enriched from blood (not recorded which). CDR3 DNA sequence: TGTGCCAGCAGCTTAGTTCAGGGTTTCAATGAGCAGTTCTTC. Protein product: CASSLVQGFNEQFF. The variable domain in full, with the rest retrieved from reference TRBV7-2 and TRBJ2-1, is GAGVSQSPSNKVTEKGKDVELRCDPISGHTALYWYRQSLGQGLEFLIYFQGNSAPDKSGLPSDRFSAERTGGSVSTLTIQRTQQEDSAVYLCASSLVQGFNEQFFGPGTRLTVL.